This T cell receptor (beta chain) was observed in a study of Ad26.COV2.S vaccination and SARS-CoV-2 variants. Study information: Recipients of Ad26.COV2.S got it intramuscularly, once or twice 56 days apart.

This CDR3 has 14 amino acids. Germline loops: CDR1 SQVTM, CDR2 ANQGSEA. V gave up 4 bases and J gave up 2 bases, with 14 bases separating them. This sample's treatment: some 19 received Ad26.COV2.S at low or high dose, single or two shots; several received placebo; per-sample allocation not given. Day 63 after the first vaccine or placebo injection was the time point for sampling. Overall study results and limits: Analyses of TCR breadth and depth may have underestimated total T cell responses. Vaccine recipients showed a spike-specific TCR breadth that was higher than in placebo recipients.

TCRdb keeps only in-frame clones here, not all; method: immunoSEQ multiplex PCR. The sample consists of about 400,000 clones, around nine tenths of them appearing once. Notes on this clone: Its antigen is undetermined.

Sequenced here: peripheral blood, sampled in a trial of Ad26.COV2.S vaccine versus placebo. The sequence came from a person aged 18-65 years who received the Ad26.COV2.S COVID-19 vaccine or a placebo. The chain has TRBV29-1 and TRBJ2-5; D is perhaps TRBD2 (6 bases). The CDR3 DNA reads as TGCAGCGTTGCCCGGGGGAGCGATCAAGAGACCCAGTACTTC. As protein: CSVARGSDQETQYF.